This passage covers 32 T cell receptor beta chains from one sample sequenced in a study of radiotherapy plus CTLA-4 blockade in lung cancer. Libraries were prepared by immunoSEQ multiplex PCR; TCRdb keeps only in-frame clonotypes and omits some of them. Of approximately 83,000 clones listed, 78% are singletons. The material was peripheral blood, obtained from a patient treated with radiotherapy plus ipilimumab. These receptors were collected from a human donor with non-small cell lung cancer who had a partial response to radiotherapy plus ipilimumab. Some clones in this sample may be carry-over from other donors' samples.

CDR3 sequence reads: CASSSDRNTEAFF. The CDR3 nucleotides read TGTGCCAGCAGCTCAGACAGGAACACTGAAGCTTTCTTT. V usage is TRBV7-3 and J usage is TRBJ1-1; D perhaps matches TRBD1 (5 bases). Per the germline V gene, CDR1 is SGHTA and CDR2 is FQGTGA. The CDR3 has 13 amino acids. V dropped 4 bases and J dropped 1 base, with 7 bases sitting between them.

This chain links TRBV4-2 with TRBJ1-1, with D unresolved. Trimming shortened V by 0 bases and J by 0 bases, and 11 bases separated the two germline ends. Germline assignment: CDR1 LGHNA and CDR2 YNFKEQ. This CDR3 is 16 amino acids long. The CDR3 spells CASSQEIGNMNTEAFF. In DNA form, the CDR3 reads TGTGCCAGCAGCCAAGAGATCGGGAATATGAACACTGAAGCTTTCTTT.

The V gene is TRBV27, the J gene TRBJ2-7, with 9 bases lining up with TRBD1. CDR3 length equals 15 residues. Germline assignment: CDR1 MNHEY and CDR2 SMNVEV (reference sequence). V lost 3 bases, J lost 5 bases, and 8 bases stayed unmatched. The CDR3 DNA follows: TGTGCCAGCAGTTTTTCCGGGACAGGGCTCAACGAGCAGTACTTC. Translated: CASSFSGTGLNEQYF.

The CDR3 DNA reads as TGTGCCAGCAGTTACTCGGGGACAGCCAACTACGAGCAGTACTTC. This sequence encodes CASSYSGTANYEQYF. The chain carries TRBV6-5 and TRBJ2-7; 7 bases are a match to TRBD1. V shed 0 bases and J 3 bases; nucleotides not matched to a gene: 5. The germline gives CDR1 MNHEY, CDR2 SVGAGI. The CDR3 contains 15 residues.

This clone has more than one count but fewer than ten. The chain is built from TRBV6-5 and TRBJ2-7, with D perhaps matching TRBD2 (5 bases). V was cut by 5 bases and J by 6 bases, with 20 bases left in between. This CDR3 spans 15 amino acids. The germline V gene encodes CDR1 MNHEY and CDR2 SVGAGI. This CDR3 is CASSRNVPPAGEQYF. The DNA for the CDR3 is TGTGCCAGCAGTAGAAATGTCCCTCCGGCGGGCGAGCAGTACTTC.

This rearrangement joins TRBV19 to TRBJ1-5; 7 positions match TRBD1. Germline values: CDR1 LNHDA, CDR2 SQIVND (reference sequence). After removal of 3 bases from V and 2 bases from J, the junction contained 4 bases not matched to a gene. CDR3 length: 15 amino acids. The CDR3 here is CASSIDRAGNQPQHF. CDR3 bases: TGTGCCAGTAGTATTGACAGGGCTGGCAATCAGCCCCAGCATTTT.

The chain uses TRBV28 and TRBJ1-6; TRBD1 is a possible D gene (5 bases). This CDR3 region has 14 residues. CDR1 and CDR2 (germline): MDHEN, SYDVKM. Trimming pared 2 bases from V and 6 bases from J, leaving 8 bases between. The CDR3 protein is CASSLNRRNSPLHF. Written as DNA, the CDR3 is TGTGCCAGCAGTTTAAACAGGCGTAATTCACCCCTCCACTTT.

The genes are TRBV4-2 and TRBJ2-7, with 7 bases matching TRBD2. Germline CDR1 is LGHNA and CDR2 is YNFKEQ. V lost 1 base to trimming and J lost 3 bases; unmatched junction nucleotides: 6. The CDR3 sequence is 15 residues long. The CDR3 DNA follows: TGTGCCAGCAGCCAAGCGGGAGGCACAGGCTACGAGCAGTACTTC. Amino acids: CASSQAGGTGYEQYF.

This chain joins TRBV11-2 and TRBJ2-7; maybe TRBD1 (5 bases). Germline loops: CDR1 SGHAT, CDR2 FQNNGV. V was pared by 5 bases and J by 6 bases, with 14 bases between. The CDR3 covers 13 residues. In nucleotides, the CDR3 is TGTGCCAGCAGCCAGGGATTGTTTTCCGAGCAGTACTTC. Residues: CASSQGLFSEQYF.

This CDR3 reads CASSSGGFGGELFF. The CDR3 DNA reads TGTGCCAGCAGCTCCGGGGGGTTCGGCGGGGAGCTGTTTTTT. This chain joins TRBV7-9 and TRBJ2-2, with 7 bases identical to TRBD2. The germline CDR1 and CDR2 sequences are SEHNR and FQNEAQ (reference sequence). The CDR3 spans 14 residues. Losses at the gene ends were 4 bases for V and 7 bases for J; bases not matched to a gene: 6.

The J gene is TRBJ1-5, the V gene TRBV6-1; D not certain. This CDR3 is 14 amino acids long. In germline, CDR1 is MNHNS, CDR2 SASEGT. V was shortened by 3 bases and J by 5 bases, with 11 bases between the two germline ends. The CDR3 loop reads CASSDSQNYQPQHF. The CDR3 DNA follows: TGTGCCAGCAGTGATTCACAGAATTATCAGCCCCAGCATTTT.

The V gene is TRBV30, the J gene TRBJ2-5; D is possibly TRBD2 (6 bases). TRBJ2-7 matches the DNA end more closely, so the J call is doubtful. The CDR3 is made up of 14 amino acids. Germline V gives CDR1 GTSNPN, CDR2 SVGIG (reference sequence). For the CDR3, the DNA is TGTGCCTGGAGTGGGGGCGGGAACTCCTACGAGCAGTACTTC. Amino acid sequence: CAWSGGGNSYEQYF.

The chain links TRBV9 to TRBJ1-3, with a tentative D call TRBD1 (5 bases). The germline gives CDR1 SGDLS, CDR2 YYNGEE. The CDR3 length is 14 residues. V was clipped by 4 bases and J by 3 bases, with 11 bases between them. In DNA form, the CDR3 reads TGTGCCAGCAGCCCGGGGGACGTTGGAAACACCATATATTTT. Residues: CASSPGDVGNTIYF.

The rearrangement joins TRBV28 to TRBJ1-6, with D possibly TRBD1 on 6 matching bases. The CDR3 runs 15 residues. V was trimmed by 8 bases and J by 6 bases, leaving 17 bases between them. Germline V gene data show CDR1 as MDHEN and CDR2 as SYDVKM. CDR3 sequence: CASVRGGGSNSPLHF. CDR3 DNA: TGTGCCAGCGTTAGAGGGGGGGGTAGTAATTCACCCCTCCACTTT.

The V call is TRBV7-8, the J call TRBJ1-5; D may be TRBD1 (5 bases). The CDR3 has 16 amino acids. Trimming stripped 1 base from V and 2 bases from J, with 12 bases between. The V gene's germline CDR1 is SGHVS and CDR2 FQNEAQ. Written as DNA, the CDR3 is TGTGCCAGCAGCTTAGTACCGGGGGGACGCAATCAGCCCCAGCATTTT. Amino acid sequence: CASSLVPGGRNQPQHF.

This sequence joins TRBV10-3 and TRBJ2-7; 14 bases agree with TRBD2. In germline, CDR1 is ENHRY, CDR2 SYGVKD. The CDR3 extends over 16 amino acids. With V trimmed by 2 bases and J by 3 bases, 3 bases remained unmatched. The CDR3 bases are TGTGCCATCAGTGAGGGGGGGACTAGCGGGAGCTACGAGCAGTACTTC. This sequence encodes CAISEGGTSGSYEQYF.

The chain carries TRBV5-5 and TRBJ1-1; D is undetermined. V was pared by 4 bases and J by 1 base, with 11 bases between. CDR1 SGHKS and CDR2 YYEKEE come from the germline V gene (reference sequence). CDR3 length: 14 amino acids. The CDR3 sequence is CASSATYPNTEAFF. CDR3 nucleotide sequence: TGTGCCAGCAGCGCAACCTACCCGAACACTGAAGCTTTCTTT. Using reference TRBV5-5 and TRBJ1-1 for the parts outside the CDR3, the full variable domain is DAGVTQSPTHLIKTRGQQVTLRCSPISGHKSVSWYQQVLGQGPQFIFQYYEKEERGRGNFPDRFSARQFPNYSSELNVNALLLGDSALYLCASSATYPNTEAFFGQGTRLTVV.

The chain uses TRBV5-8 and TRBJ2-5; tentatively, D is TRBD1 (6 bases). V gave up 3 bases and J gave up 3 bases, with 18 bases separating them. There are 16 residues in the CDR3. Germline CDR1 SGHTS, CDR2 YDEGEE. CDR3 sequence (DNA): TGTGCCAGCAGCTCCGACGGGGACAAGACCAAAGAGACCCAGTACTTC. It is translated as CASSSDGDKTKETQYF.

A few counts support this clone. Other DNA sequences in this specimen translate into the identical CDR3. The chain recombines TRBV4-3 with TRBJ1-2; perhaps TRBD1 as D (6 bases). Per the germline V gene, CDR1 is LGHNA and CDR2 is YSLEER. V was cut by 0 bases and J by 2 bases, with 19 bases left in between. CDR3 length: 18 residues. The CDR3 DNA reads TGCGCCAGCAGCCAAGATGTGGGCGGGGGGCGCGCCAACTATGGCTACACCTTC. It specifies CASSQDVGGGRANYGYTF.

About this clone itself: This is likely an artifact of a read error, given a far larger clone one base away. The rearrangement links TRBV30 to TRBJ2-7; 8 nucleotides line up with TRBD2. Germline V gives CDR1 GTSNPN, CDR2 SVGIG (reference sequence). The CDR3 has 14 residues. The CDR3 spells CDWRVGSGRSEQYF. CDR3 coding DNA: TGTGACTGGAGAGTAGGAAGCGGGAGAAGTGAGCAGTACTTC.

The gene calls are TRBV18 and TRBJ2-2; 7 nucleotides line up with TRBD2. J was trimmed by 7 bases and V by 6 bases; bases with no gene match: 14. Germline CDR1 KGHSH, CDR2 LQKENI. The CDR3 is made up of 16 amino acids. The CDR3: CASSGGTPTFRGELFF. The CDR3 bases are TGTGCCAGCTCCGGGGGGACCCCAACCTTTCGCGGGGAGCTGTTTTTT.

The rearrangement joins TRBV5-6 to TRBJ2-3; TRBD1 matches at 8 bases. Trimming removed 0 bases from V and 2 bases from J; junction bases left unmatched: 5. Per the germline V gene, CDR1 is SGHDT and CDR2 is YYEEEE. The CDR3 covers 16 residues. CDR3 coding DNA: TGTGCCAGCAGCTTGGTTTCCAGGGGGCACACAGATACGCAGTATTTT. Translating gives CASSLVSRGHTDTQYF. The variable domain in full, completed from reference TRBV5-6 and TRBJ2-3, reads DAGVTQSPTHLIKTRGQQVTLRCSPKSGHDTVSWYQQALGQGPQFIFQYYEEEERQRGNFPDRFSGHQFPNYSSELNVNALLLGDSALYLCASSLVSRGHTDTQYFGPGTRLTVL.

This chain joins TRBV7-9 and TRBJ2-2; 10 bases align to TRBD2. The CDR3 has 16 amino acids. The ends lost 4 bases at V and 6 bases at J; junction bases unmatched: 8. The germline CDR1 and CDR2 sequences are SEHNR and FQNEAQ (reference sequence). The DNA for the CDR3 is TGTGCCAGCAGCTCTCTAGCGGGGGTTCGGGCCGGGGAGCTGTTTTTT. Translation: CASSSLAGVRAGELFF.

This chain joins TRBV27 and TRBJ2-7; 8 nucleotides line up with TRBD2. J was trimmed by 0 bases and V by 5 bases; bases with no gene match: 6. Germline V gene sequence: CDR1 MNHEY, CDR2 SMNVEV (reference sequence). CDR3 length: 15 residues. The CDR3, as DNA: TGTGCCAGCAGTACCAGCGGGGGAGGCTCCTACGAGCAGTACTTC. Translating gives CASSTSGGGSYEQYF.

V usage is TRBV5-1 and J usage is TRBJ2-1, with 15 bases identical to TRBD2. V lost 1 base to trimming and J lost 4 bases; unmatched junction nucleotides: 6. Per the germline V gene, CDR1 is SGHRS and CDR2 is YFSETQ. CDR3 size: 18 residues. The CDR3 DNA is TGCGCCAGCAGCTTGCCAGCTGGGACTAGCGGGAGGTACAATGAGCAGTTCTTC. Its protein is CASSLPAGTSGRYNEQFF.

V and J are TRBV5-1 and TRBJ2-7; tentative D call: TRBD1 (6 bases). The germline gives CDR1 SGHRS, CDR2 YFSETQ. Trimming took 4 bases from V and 0 from J, leaving 17 bases between them. The CDR3 covers 16 residues. The CDR3 sequence is CASSPMRTESSYEQYF. The CDR3 coding sequence is TGCGCCAGCAGCCCGATGCGGACAGAAAGCTCCTACGAGCAGTACTTC.

This clone has a single count. This chain links TRBV27 with TRBJ1-1; 8 nucleotides line up with TRBD1. Trimming at V came to 5 bases and at J to 5 bases, leaving 10 bases not matched to a gene. The length of the CDR3 is 15 residues. Germline V gives CDR1 MNHEY, CDR2 SMNVEV (reference sequence). The CDR3 reads CASSPSGGRGTEAFF. The CDR3 region has the DNA TGTGCCAGCAGTCCATCAGGGGGCAGGGGAACTGAAGCTTTCTTT.

V is TRBV29-1 and J is TRBJ2-5; TRBD2 is a possible D gene (5 bases). The CDR3 has 13 amino acids. The germline V gene has CDR1 SQVTM and CDR2 ANQGSEA. Trimming shortened V by 3 bases and J by 4 bases, and 12 bases separated the two germline ends. The DNA for the CDR3 is TGCAGCGTTGATGTCGCAGGAGGAGAGACCCAGTACTTC. Translation gives CSVDVAGGETQYF.

J is TRBJ1-1 and V is TRBV5-4; D possibly corresponds to TRBD1 (6 bases). The CDR3 sequence is 13 residues long. The V and J ends lost 0 bases and 8 bases respectively, with 11 bases between them. From germline, CDR1 is SGHNT and CDR2 YYREEE (reference sequence). DNA for the CDR3: TGTGCCAGCAGCTTGGGCCGGACAGTGGAAGCTTTCTTT. Residues: CASSLGRTVEAFF.

This clone has only a few counts. The rearrangement uses TRBV28 and TRBJ1-1, with D perhaps TRBD1 (5 bases). Trimming removed 4 bases at V and 8 bases at J, with 14 bases between. Germline V gives CDR1 MDHEN, CDR2 SYDVKM. This CDR3 contains 13 residues. This chain's CDR3 is CASSWGGYGEAFF. Written as DNA, the CDR3 is TGTGCCAGCAGTTGGGGGGGATATGGGGAAGCTTTCTTT.

This chain uses TRBV29-1 with TRBJ2-4; TRBD2 aligns across 11 bases. V trimming: 5 bases; J trimming: 13 bases; junction bases outside the gene matches: 16. This CDR3 region has 15 residues. Germline-derived CDR1 and CDR2 are SQVTM and ANQGSEA. The CDR3 reads CSVSQTSGGLAGQYF. In DNA form, the CDR3 reads TGCAGCGTTAGTCAAACTAGCGGGGGTTTAGCTGGCCAGTACTTC.

V gene TRBV27 combines with J gene TRBJ1-2, with 8 bases identical to TRBD1. CDR1 and CDR2 (germline): MNHEY, SMNVEV (reference sequence). The CDR3 is made up of 18 amino acids. With V trimmed by 5 bases and J by 3 bases, 17 bases remained unmatched. This CDR3 reads CASSPGARGTGDYYGYTF. CDR3 in DNA: TGTGCCAGCAGTCCCGGAGCCCGAGGGACAGGTGACTACTATGGCTACACCTTC.